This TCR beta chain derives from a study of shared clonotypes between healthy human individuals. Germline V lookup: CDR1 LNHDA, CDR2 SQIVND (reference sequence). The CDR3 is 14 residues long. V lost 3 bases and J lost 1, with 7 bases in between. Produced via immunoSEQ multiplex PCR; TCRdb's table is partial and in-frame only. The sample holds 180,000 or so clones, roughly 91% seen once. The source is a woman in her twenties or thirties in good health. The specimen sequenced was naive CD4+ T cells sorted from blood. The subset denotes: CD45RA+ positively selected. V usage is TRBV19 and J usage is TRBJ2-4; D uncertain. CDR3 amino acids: CASSITGAKNIQYF. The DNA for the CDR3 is TGTGCCAGTAGTATCACGGGTGCCAAAAACATTCAGTACTTC.